What follows are 14 T cell receptor beta chains derived from one specimen sequenced in a study of T cell responses to AZD1222 COVID-19 vaccine. Generated by immunoSEQ multiplex PCR, the TCRdb table keeps only in-frame clones and is missing some. The sample has fewer than 80,000 clones; around 74% are singletons. The sequences come from peripheral blood, collected on day 0 of MenACWY control vaccination. The receptors were sampled from an adult in good health.

V usage is TRBV6-1 and J usage is TRBJ1-1; 8 positions match TRBD1. The CDR3 sequence is 15 residues long. In germline, CDR1 is MNHNS, CDR2 SASEGT. With 4 bases clipped from V and 3 bases from J, the junction kept 7 bases outside the gene matches. CDR3 loop: CASSARTGHYTEAFF. The CDR3 bases are TGTGCCAGCAGTGCCCGGACAGGGCACTACACTGAAGCTTTCTTT.

The CDR3 protein is CASMGPVQETQYF. CDR3 nucleotides: TGTGCCTCTATGGGTCCAGTGCAAGAGACCCAGTACTTC. The rearrangement uses TRBV12-3 or TRBV12-4 and TRBJ2-5, with D hard to call. V dropped 11 bases and J dropped 2 bases, with 15 bases sitting between them. CDR3 size: 13 residues.

V and J are TRBV19 and TRBJ1-2; TRBD1 matches at 11 bases. Losses at the gene ends were 6 bases for V and 7 bases for J; bases not matched to a gene: 10. The germline V gene encodes CDR1 LNHDA and CDR2 SQIVND (reference sequence). CDR3 length: 15 residues. The CDR3 coding sequence is TGTGCCAGTAGAACTATGGGACAGGGGGGCGGTGGCTACACCTTC. This encodes CASRTMGQGGGGYTF.

Here the CDR3 reads CASSLGGYQPQHF. The CDR3 DNA reads TGTGCCAGCAGTTTAGGCGGTTATCAGCCCCAGCATTTT. The chain has TRBV27 and TRBJ1-5; D gene uncertain. Germline V CDR1 and CDR2: MNHEY, SMNVEV (reference sequence). CDR3 length equals 13 residues. V shed 2 bases and J shed 5 bases, with 7 bases lying between them.

The chain carries TRBV28 and TRBJ1-4; D possibly corresponds to TRBD1 (5 bases). The V and J ends lost 6 bases and 4 bases respectively, with 9 bases between them. This CDR3 spans 13 amino acids. CDR1 and CDR2 (germline): MDHEN, SYDVKM. In nucleotides, the CDR3 is TGTGCCAGCAGGACGCAGGGTAATGAAAAACTGTTTTTT. This encodes CASRTQGNEKLFF.

The chain carries TRBV28 and TRBJ2-3; tentatively, D is TRBD1 (6 bases). Per the germline V gene, CDR1 is MDHEN and CDR2 is SYDVKM. CDR3 size: 13 residues. V shed 10 bases and J shed 8 bases, with 19 bases lying between them. CDR3 in DNA: TGTGCCACCCGGACAGCCGGGTCTGGTACGCAGTATTTT. This codes for CATRTAGSGTQYF.

This rearrangement joins TRBV19 to TRBJ1-5; TRBD1 is a possible D gene (5 bases). V gave up 5 bases and J gave up 3 bases, with 11 bases separating them. There are 14 residues in the CDR3. CDR1 is LNHDA and CDR2 is SQIVND in the germline V gene (reference sequence). CDR3 loop: CASSLRDPNQPQHF. The CDR3, as DNA: TGTGCCAGTAGTCTCCGGGACCCCAATCAGCCCCAGCATTTT.

This clone was seen a few times. The V and J genes are TRBV2 and TRBJ1-3; no definite D call. This CDR3 spans 15 amino acids. From germline, CDR1 is SNHLY and CDR2 FYNNEI. V lost 1 base, J lost 0 bases, and 7 bases lay in between. The CDR3 nucleotides are TGTGCCAGCAGTGAAGAGCGGAGCTCTGGAAACACCATATATTTT. As protein: CASSEERSSGNTIYF.

The chain carries TRBV2 and TRBJ2-1, with D unclear. From germline, CDR1 is SNHLY and CDR2 FYNNEI. V gave up 7 bases and J gave up 0 bases, with 13 bases separating them. The CDR3 runs to 15 residues. The CDR3 is CASNLRLLSYNEQFF. The CDR3 DNA sequence: TGTGCCAGCAACCTCCGTCTCCTCTCCTACAATGAGCAGTTCTTC. Together with reference TRBV2 and TRBJ2-1, the CDR3 gives the full variable domain: EPEVTQTPSHQVTQMGQEVILRCVPISNHLYFYWYRQILGQKVEFLVSFYNNEISEKSEIFDDQFSVERPDGSNFTLKIRSTKLEDSAMYFCASNLRLLSYNEQFFGPGTRLTVL.

On this clone itself: A junction boundary mismatches the germline segment, possibly from a read error. The chain employs TRBV5-1 and TRBJ2-1; TRBD1 is a possible D gene (5 bases). Germline CDR1 and CDR2: SGHRS and YFSETQ. The CDR3 runs to 15 residues. CDR3 DNA: TGCGCCAGCACCTTGGACCAGGGTACGTACGGTGAGCAGTTCTTC. Residues: CASTLDQGTYGEQFF.

This chain joins TRBV11-2 and TRBJ1-6; TRBD1 agrees at 7 bases. V shed 5 bases and J 3 bases; nucleotides not matched to a gene: 7. The CDR3 loop spans 16 amino acids. CDR1 and CDR2 (germline): SGHAT, FQNNGV. The CDR3 DNA is TGTGCCAGCAGCCTTTTGACAGGGATCTATAATTCACCCCTCCACTTT. It is translated as CASSLLTGIYNSPLHF. The full variable domain, with the rest looked up from reference TRBV11-2 and TRBJ1-6, is EAGVAQSPRYKIIEKRQSVAFWCNPISGHATLYWYQQILGQGPKLLIQFQNNGVVDDSQLPKDRFSAERLKGVDSTLKIQPAKLEDSAVYLCASSLLTGIYNSPLHFGNGTRLTVT.

The rearrangement joins TRBV5-6 to TRBJ2-1; 10 bases map to TRBD2. Germline CDR1 reads SGHDT; CDR2 reads YYEEEE. This CDR3 has 15 residues. The V gene end was trimmed by 3 bases and the J gene end by 5 bases; junction bases not matched to a gene: 5. The CDR3 DNA is TGTGCCAGCAGCTGGGGACTAGCGACTGACAATGAGCAGTTCTTC. Translation: CASSWGLATDNEQFF.

The chain couples TRBV19 to TRBJ2-5; no definite D call. The V and J ends lost 5 bases and 4 bases respectively, with 11 bases between them. This CDR3 is built from 13 residues. Germline values: CDR1 LNHDA, CDR2 SQIVND (reference sequence). The CDR3 loop reads CASSLWDRETQYF. The CDR3 DNA is TGTGCCAGTAGTTTGTGGGATCGAGAGACCCAGTACTTC.

V gene TRBV7-2 combines with J gene TRBJ2-7; D might be TRBD2 (7 bases). The CDR3 is 12 residues long. V gave up 5 bases and J gave up 6 bases, with 11 bases separating them. The germline V gene has CDR1 SGHTA and CDR2 FQGNSA. CDR3 coding DNA: TGTGCCAGCAGCCGGAGGGGGGGCGAGCAGTACTTC. Protein: CASSRRGGEQYF.